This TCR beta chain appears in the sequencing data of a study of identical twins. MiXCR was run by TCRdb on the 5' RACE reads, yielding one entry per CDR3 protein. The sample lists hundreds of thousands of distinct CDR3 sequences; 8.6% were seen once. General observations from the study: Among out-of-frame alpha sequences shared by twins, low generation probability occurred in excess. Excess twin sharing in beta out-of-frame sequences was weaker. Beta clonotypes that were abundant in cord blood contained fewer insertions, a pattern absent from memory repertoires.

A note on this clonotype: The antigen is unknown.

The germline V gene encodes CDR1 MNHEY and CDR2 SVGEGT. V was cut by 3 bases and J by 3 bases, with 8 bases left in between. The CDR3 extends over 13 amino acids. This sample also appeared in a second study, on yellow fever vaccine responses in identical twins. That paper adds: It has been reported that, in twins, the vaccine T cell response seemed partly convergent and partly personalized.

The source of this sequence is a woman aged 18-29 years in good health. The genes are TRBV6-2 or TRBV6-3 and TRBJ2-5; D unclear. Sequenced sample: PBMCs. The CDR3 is CASSYWQEETQYF. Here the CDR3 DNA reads TGTGCCAGCAGTTATTGGCAGGAAGAGACCCAGTACTTC.